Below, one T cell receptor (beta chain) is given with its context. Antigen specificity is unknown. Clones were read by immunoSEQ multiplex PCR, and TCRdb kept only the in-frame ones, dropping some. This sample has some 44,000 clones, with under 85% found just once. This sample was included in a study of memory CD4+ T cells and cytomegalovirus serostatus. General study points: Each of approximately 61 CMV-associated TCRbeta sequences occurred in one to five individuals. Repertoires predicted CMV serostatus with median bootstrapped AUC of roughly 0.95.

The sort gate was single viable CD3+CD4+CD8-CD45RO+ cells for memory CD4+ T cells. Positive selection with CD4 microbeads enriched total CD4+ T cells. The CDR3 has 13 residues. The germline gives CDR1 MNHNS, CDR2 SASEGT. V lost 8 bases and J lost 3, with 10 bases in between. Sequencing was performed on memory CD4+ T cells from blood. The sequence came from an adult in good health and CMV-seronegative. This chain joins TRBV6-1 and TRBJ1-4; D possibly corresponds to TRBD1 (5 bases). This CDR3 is CASRGAANEKLFF. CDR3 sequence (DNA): TGTGCCAGCCGAGGGGCAGCTAATGAAAAACTGTTTTTT.